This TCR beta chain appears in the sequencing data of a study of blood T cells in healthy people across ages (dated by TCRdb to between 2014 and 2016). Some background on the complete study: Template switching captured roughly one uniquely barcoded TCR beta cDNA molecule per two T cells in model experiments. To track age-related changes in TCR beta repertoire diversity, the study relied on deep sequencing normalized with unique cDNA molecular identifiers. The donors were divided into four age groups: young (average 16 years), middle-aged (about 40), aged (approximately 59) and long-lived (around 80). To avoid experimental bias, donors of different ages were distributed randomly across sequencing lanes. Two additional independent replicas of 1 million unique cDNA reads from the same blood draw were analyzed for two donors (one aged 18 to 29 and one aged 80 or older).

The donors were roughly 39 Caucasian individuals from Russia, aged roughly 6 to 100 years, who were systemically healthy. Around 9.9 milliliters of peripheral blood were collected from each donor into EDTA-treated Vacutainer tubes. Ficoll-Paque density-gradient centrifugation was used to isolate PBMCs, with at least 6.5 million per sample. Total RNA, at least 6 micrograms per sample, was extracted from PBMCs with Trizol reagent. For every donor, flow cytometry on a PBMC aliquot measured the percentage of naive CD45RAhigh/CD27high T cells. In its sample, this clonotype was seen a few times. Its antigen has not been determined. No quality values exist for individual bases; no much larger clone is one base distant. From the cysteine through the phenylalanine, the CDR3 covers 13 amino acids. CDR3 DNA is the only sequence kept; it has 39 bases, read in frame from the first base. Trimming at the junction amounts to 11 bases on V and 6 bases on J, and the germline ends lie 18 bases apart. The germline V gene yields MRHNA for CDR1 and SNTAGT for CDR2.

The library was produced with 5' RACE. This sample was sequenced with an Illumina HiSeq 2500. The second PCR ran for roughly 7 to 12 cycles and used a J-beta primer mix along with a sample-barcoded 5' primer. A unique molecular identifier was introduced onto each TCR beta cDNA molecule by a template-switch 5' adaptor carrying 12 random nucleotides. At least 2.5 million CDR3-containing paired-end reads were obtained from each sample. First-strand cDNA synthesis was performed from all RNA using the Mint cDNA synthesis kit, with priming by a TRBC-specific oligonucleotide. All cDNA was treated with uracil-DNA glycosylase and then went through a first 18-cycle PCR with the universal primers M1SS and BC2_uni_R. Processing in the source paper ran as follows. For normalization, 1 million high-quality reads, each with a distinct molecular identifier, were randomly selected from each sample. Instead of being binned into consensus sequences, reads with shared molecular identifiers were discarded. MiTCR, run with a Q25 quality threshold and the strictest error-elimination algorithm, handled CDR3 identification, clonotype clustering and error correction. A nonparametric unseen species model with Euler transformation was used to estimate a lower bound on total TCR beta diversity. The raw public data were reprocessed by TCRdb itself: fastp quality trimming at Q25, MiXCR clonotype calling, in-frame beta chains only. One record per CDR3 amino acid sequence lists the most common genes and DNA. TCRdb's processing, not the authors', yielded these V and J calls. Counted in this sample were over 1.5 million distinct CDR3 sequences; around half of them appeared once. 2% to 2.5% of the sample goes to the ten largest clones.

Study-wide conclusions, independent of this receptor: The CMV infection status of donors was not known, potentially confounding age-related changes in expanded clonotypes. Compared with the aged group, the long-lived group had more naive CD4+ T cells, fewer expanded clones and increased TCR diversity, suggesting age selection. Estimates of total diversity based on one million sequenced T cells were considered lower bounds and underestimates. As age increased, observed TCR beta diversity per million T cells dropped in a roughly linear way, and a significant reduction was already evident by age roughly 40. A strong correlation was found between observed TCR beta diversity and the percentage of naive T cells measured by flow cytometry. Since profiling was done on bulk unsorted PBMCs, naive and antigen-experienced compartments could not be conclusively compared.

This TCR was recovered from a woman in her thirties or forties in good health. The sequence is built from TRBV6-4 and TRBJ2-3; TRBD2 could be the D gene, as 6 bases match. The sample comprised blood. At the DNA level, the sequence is TGTGCCTCCTCTCGGGACTCAGAGGATACGCAGTATTTT. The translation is CASSRDSEDTQYF.